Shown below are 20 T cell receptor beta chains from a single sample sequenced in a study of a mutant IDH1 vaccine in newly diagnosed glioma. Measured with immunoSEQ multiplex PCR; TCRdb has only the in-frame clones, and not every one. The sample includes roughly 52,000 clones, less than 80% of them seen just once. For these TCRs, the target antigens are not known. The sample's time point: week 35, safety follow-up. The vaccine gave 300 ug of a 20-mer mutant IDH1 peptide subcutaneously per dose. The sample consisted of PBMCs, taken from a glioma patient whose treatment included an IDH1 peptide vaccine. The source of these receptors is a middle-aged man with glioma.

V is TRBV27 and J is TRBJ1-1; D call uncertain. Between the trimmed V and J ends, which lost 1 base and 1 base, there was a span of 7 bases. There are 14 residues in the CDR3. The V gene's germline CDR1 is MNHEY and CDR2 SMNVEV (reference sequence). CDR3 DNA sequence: TGTGCCAGCAGTTTATTACGGACGAACACTGAAGCTTTCTTT. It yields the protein CASSLLRTNTEAFF.

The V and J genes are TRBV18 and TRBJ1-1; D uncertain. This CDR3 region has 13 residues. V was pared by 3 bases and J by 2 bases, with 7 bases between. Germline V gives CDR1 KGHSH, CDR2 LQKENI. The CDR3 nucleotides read TGTGCCAGCTCACCGGACCACAACACTGAAGCTTTCTTT. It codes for CASSPDHNTEAFF.

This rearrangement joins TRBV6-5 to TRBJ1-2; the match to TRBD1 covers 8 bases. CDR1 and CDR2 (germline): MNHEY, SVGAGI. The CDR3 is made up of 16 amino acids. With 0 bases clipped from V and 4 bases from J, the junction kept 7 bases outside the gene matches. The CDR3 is CASSYSTAGGAYGYTF. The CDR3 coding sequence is TGTGCCAGCAGTTACTCTACGGCAGGGGGCGCCTATGGCTACACCTTC.

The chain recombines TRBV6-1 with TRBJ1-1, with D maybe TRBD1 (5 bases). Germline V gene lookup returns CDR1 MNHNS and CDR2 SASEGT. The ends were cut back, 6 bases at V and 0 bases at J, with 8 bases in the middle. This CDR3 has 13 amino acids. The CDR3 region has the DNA TGTGCCAGCAGAAGACAGATGAACACTGAAGCTTTCTTT. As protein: CASRRQMNTEAFF.

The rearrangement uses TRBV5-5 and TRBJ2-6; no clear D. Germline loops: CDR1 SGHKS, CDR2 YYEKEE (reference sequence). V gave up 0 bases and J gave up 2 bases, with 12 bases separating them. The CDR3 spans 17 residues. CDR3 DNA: TGTGCCAGCAGCTTGGGTGTCCTTTTGACTGGGGCCAACGTCCTGACTTTC. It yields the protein CASSLGVLLTGANVLTF.

CDR3 in DNA: TGTGCCAGCAGCAAGGGGATGCCCCAGCATTTT. The encoded protein is CASSKGMPQHF. The chain couples TRBV21-1 to TRBJ1-5. TRBV21-1 has pseudogene status. There are 11 residues in the CDR3.

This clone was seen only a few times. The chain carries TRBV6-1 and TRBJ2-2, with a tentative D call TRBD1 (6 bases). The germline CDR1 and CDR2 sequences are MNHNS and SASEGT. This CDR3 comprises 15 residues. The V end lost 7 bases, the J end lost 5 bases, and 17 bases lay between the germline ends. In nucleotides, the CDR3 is TGTGCCAGCACTCCCCAAGGGGGTCTGACCGGGGAGCTGTTTTTT. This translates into CASTPQGGLTGELFF.

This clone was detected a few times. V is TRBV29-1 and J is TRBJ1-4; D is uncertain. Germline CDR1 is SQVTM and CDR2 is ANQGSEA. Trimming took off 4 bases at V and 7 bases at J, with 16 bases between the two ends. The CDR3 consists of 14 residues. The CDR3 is CSVVPRVRSEKLFF. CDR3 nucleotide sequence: TGCAGCGTTGTGCCGAGGGTCAGGAGTGAAAAACTGTTTTTT.

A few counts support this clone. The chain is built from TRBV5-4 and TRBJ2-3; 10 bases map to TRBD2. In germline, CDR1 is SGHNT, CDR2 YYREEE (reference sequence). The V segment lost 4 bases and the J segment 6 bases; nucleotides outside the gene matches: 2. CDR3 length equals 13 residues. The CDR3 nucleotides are TGTGCCAGCAGCCTGGGACTAGCGGATACGCAGTATTTT. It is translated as CASSLGLADTQYF. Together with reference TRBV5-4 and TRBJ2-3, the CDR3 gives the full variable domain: ETGVTQSPTHLIKTRGQQVTLRCSSQSGHNTVSWYQQALGQGPQFIFQYYREEENGRGNFPPRFSGLQFPNYSSELNVNALELDDSALYLCASSLGLADTQYFGPGTRLTVL.

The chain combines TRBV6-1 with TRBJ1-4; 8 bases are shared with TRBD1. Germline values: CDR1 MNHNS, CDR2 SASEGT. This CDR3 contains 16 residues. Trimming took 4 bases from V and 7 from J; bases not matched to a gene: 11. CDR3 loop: CASSGPTGVGSEKLFF. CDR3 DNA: TGTGCCAGCAGTGGCCCGACAGGGGTGGGGAGTGAAAAACTGTTTTTT.

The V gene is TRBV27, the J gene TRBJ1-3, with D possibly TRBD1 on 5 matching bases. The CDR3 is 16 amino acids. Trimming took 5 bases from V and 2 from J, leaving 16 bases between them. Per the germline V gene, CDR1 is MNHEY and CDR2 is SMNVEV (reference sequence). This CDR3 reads CASSEGPHGTGNTIYF. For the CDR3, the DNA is TGTGCCAGCAGTGAGGGACCCCACGGAACTGGAAACACCATATATTTT.

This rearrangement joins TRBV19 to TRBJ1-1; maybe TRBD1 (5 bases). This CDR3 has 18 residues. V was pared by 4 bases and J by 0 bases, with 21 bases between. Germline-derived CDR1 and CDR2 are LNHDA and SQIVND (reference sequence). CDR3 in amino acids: CASSKLRGSSPMNTEAFF. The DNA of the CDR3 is TGTGCCAGTAGTAAGCTGCGGGGGTCGTCCCCCATGAACACTGAAGCTTTCTTT. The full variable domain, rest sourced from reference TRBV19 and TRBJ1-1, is DGGITQSPKYLFRKEGQNVTLSCEQNLNHDAMYWYRQDPGQGLRLIYYSQIVNDFQKGDIAEGYSVSREKKESFPLTVTSAQKNPTAFYLCASSKLRGSSPMNTEAFFGQGTRLTVV.

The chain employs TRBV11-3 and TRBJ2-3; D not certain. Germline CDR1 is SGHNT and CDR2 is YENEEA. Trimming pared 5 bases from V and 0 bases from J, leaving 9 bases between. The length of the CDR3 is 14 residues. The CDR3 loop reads CASSQGRSTDTQYF. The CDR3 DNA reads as TGTGCCAGCAGCCAAGGCAGAAGCACAGATACGCAGTATTTT.

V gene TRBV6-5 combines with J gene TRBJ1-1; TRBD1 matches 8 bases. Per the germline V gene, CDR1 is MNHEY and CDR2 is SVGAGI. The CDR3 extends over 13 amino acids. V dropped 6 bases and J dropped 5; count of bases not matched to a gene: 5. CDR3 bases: TGTGCCAGCAGACGTGGACAGGGAACTGAAGCTTTCTTT. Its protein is CASRRGQGTEAFF.

The CDR3 bases are TGCAGCGTTGGAATAACGGGAGGTGGAACGCAGTATTTT. It encodes CSVGITGGGTQYF. The chain combines TRBV29-1 with TRBJ2-3; TRBD2 matches at 7 bases. Germline assignment: CDR1 SQVTM and CDR2 ANQGSEA. With V trimmed by 4 bases and J by 9 bases, 10 bases remained unmatched. This CDR3 spans 13 amino acids.

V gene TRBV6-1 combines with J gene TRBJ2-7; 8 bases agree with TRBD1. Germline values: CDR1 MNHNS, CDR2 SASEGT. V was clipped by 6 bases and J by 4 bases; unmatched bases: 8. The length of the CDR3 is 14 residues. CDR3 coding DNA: TGTGCCAGCAGGCCGCCGACAGGGGCATACGAGCAGTACGTC. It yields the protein CASRPPTGAYEQYV.

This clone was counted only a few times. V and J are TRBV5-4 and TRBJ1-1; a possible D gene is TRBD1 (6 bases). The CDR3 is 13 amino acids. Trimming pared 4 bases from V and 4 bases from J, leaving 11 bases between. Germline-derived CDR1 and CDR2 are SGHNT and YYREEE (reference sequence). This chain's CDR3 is CASSRDNLTEAFF. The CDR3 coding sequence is TGTGCCAGCAGCAGGGACAACCTCACTGAAGCTTTCTTT.

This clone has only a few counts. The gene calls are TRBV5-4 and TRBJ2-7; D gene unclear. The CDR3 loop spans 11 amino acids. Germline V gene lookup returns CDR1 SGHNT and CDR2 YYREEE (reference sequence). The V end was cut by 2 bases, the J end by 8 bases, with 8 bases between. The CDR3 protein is CASSFQDQQYF. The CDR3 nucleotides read TGTGCCAGCAGCTTTCAGGATCAGCAGTACTTC.

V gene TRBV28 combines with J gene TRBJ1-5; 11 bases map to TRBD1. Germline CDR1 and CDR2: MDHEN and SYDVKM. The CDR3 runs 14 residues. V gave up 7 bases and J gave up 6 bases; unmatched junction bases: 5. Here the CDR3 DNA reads TGTGCCAGCAAACCGGGACAGGGGGGTCAGCCCCAGCATTTT. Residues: CASKPGQGGQPQHF.

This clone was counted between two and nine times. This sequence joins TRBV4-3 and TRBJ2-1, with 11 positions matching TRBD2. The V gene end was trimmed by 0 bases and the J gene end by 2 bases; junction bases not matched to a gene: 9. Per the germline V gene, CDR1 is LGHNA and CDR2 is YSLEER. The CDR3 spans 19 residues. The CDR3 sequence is CASSQELAGATGAYNEQFF. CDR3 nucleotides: TGCGCCAGCAGCCAAGAACTAGCGGGAGCTACGGGGGCCTACAATGAGCAGTTCTTC.